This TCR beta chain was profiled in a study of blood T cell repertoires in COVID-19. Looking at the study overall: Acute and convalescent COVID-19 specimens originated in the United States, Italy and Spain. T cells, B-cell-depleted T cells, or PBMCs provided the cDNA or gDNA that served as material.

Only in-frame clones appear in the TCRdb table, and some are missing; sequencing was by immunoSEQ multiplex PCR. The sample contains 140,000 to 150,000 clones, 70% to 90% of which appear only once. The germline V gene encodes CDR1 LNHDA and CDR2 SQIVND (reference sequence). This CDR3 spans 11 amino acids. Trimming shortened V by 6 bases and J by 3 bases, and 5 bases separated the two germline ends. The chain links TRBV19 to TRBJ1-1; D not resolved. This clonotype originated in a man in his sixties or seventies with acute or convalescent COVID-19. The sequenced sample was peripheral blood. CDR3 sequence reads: CASSVYTEAFF. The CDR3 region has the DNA TGTGCCAGTAGCGTTTACACTGAAGCTTTCTTT.